This T cell receptor beta chain derives from a study of blood T cell repertoires in COVID-19. Across the study: Specimens from acute and convalescent COVID-19 originated in the United States, Italy and Spain. In each case, the material was cDNA or gDNA derived from T cells, B-cell-depleted T cells, or PBMCs.

In the authors' workflow: It was from reference gene primer amplification that nucleated cell counts were estimated. TCRdb's table, derived via immunoSEQ multiplex PCR, lists solely in-frame clones and lacks some. D and trimming come from the DNA, and the V and J calls and clone size come from that table. The data contain fewer than 300,000 clones, approximately 83% of them singletons. V was pared by 2 bases and J by 3 bases, with 19 bases of the junction left unmatched. The germline gives CDR1 SGHVS, CDR2 FQNEAQ. This CDR3 spans 20 amino acids. Sequencing was done on a sample of peripheral blood. This TCR derives from a human donor in a cohort sampled during active COVID-19. The chain uses TRBV7-8 and TRBJ2-5; 9 bases are shared with TRBD2. CDR3 in DNA: TGTGCCAGCAGCTTATTGGATAGCGGGAGACCGGGGGATTGGGAAGAGACCCAGTACTTC. Translated, it gives CASSLLDSGRPGDWEETQYF.